The present entry profiles one TCR beta chain with its context. The antigen is not known. The sample comes from a study of cytomegalovirus exposure and HLA in healthy donors. The overall study: The 95 to 150 validation repertoires and the roughly 690 first-cohort repertoires shared a platform, a later analysis reported. Findings and caveats of the study: The study designated about 180 TCR beta chains cytomegalovirus-associated. Specificity for CMV antigens was confirmed in vitro for three of the CMV-associated chains.

Only in-frame clones appear in the TCRdb table, and some are missing; sequencing was by immunoSEQ multiplex PCR. Of about 280,000 clones listed, roughly 90% are singletons. This CDR3 is 17 amino acids long. CDR1 is SGHDN, CDR2 FVKESK, per germline. Trimming left V 1 base short and J 4 bases short, with 19 bases between. It was the roughly 110-subject validation cohort, separate from the roughly 700-subject first cohort, to which the donors belonged. This TCR was sampled from a woman aged 18-29 years in good health and CMV-seronegative. The source material was PBMCs. The rearrangement joins TRBV14 to TRBJ1-2, with D possibly matching TRBD1 (6 bases). DNA for the CDR3: TGTGCCAGCAGCCAAGGCCCAGGGGCTCTTAAAGGCTATGGCTACACCTTC. It translates to CASSQGPGALKGYGYTF.